This T cell receptor beta chain was identified in a study of shared clonotypes between healthy human individuals (dated by TCRdb to 2019 to 2021). Turning to the overall study: A couple of women and a few men aged 18 to 49 years were included in the cohort. To increase sequencing depth and limit assay-specific biases, TCR repertoire library preparation and sequencing were carried out by different laboratories using diverse techniques. The study deeply sequenced blood TCR repertoires of about 5 healthy adults to estimate repertoire size and the extent of clonotype sharing between individuals. Leukapheresis yielded between about 0.94 and 8.9 billion PBMCs per donor. For each donor, CD4 naive and CD4 memory were each run on three plates, CD8 naive on two plates, and CD8 memory on one plate.

Healthy HIV-negative adults with no recently reported acute infections or vaccinations were included as donors. All donors were Caucasian adults living in Nashville, Tennessee, USA. Magnetic negative selection was used to enrich CD4+ T cells, after which naive cells were positively selected on CD45RA and the negative fraction became the memory subset. Blood was collected by leukapheresis, and PBMCs were isolated by Ficoll-Histopaque density gradient centrifugation and then cryopreserved in liquid nitrogen vapor phase. Analytical flow cytometry was used to check the purity and quantity of every magnetically sorted T cell population. Each sorted fraction had its genomic DNA isolated and then quantified by UV absorbance on a Nanodrop 2000c. This clone showed up just a few times. It lacks a known antigen. Base qualities are not provided; no much larger clone lies one nucleotide away. TCR CDR3 regions were amplified from genomic DNA by multiplex PCR using the deep immunoSEQ assay. Genomic DNA extracted from each cell subset was distributed evenly over all wells of several immunoSEQ 96-well plates, and each plate served as one replicate. Each replicate PCR for sorted subsets received roughly 200 ng genomic DNA, equal to roughly 29,000 T cell genomes. Purified libraries were measured with a Qubit 3.0 fluorometer, size-checked on a Bioanalyzer 2100, and measured again with the KAPA Library Quantification kit. Every immunoSEQ 96-well plate was sequenced on a separate single-read 150-cycle Illumina NextSeq 550 flow cell. In the original analysis: Because the immunoSEQ output held only junctional sequences and lacked quality scores, the filtering could not match the filtering applied to full-length reads. To assign V/J genes and CDR3, sequences were annotated against IMGT germline references using PyIR, a Python wrapper for IgBLAST v1.9. Reads were removed for weak V/J assignments (E-value above 1e-6), missing CDR3, stop codons, out-of-frame junctions, or ambiguous translated residues. V3J clonotypes were defined as sequences sharing the same inferred V gene, J gene, and CDR3 amino acid sequence. Percentage overlap between repertoires was computed as shared unique clonotypes divided by the size of the smaller repertoire. Three approaches were used to assess repertoire richness: RTK rarefaction, the Chao1 estimator, and Recon v2.1 estimates of unobserved clonotypes. OLGA was used to compute generation probabilities for all TCRbeta clonotypes that the gDNA method yielded from a few donors. Here the immuneACCESS table is served through TCRdb, limited to in-frame sequences with V and J called. Missing clones are a known gap in these copies; in checked studies unresolved V genes cover under half, and the rest lacks a known reason. That table gives V, J and clone size, and the DNA gave D and trimming. This sample holds some 1 million clones; more than 65% were observed only once. The top ten hold roughly 1.5% of the sample.

The CDR3, from cysteine to phenylalanine, totals 15 residues. Kept here is only the CDR3 DNA, which spans 45 bases and is read in frame from base 1. Taken from the germline V gene (reference sequence), the CDR1 and CDR2 loops are LNHDA and SQIVND. V and J lose 5 bases and 6 bases, and a span of 14 bases separates them. The paper's findings and limits, for the study overall: Pairwise subsampling indicated that sequencing depth was expected to affect the degree of clonotype sharing among donors. Compared with non-shared clonotypes, the clonotypes found in all four sorted-subset donors had higher generation probabilities. Even with the large sequencing depth, rarefaction of the sorted-subset datasets indicated that sequencing was incomplete. Naive subsets generally had larger estimated clonotype richness than memory subsets. Roughly 5.2% of naive CD4, 3.5% of naive CD8, roughly 2.4% of memory CD4, and about 0.4% of memory CD8 clonotypes were shared across a few donors. The small number of donors limited the genetic and exposure-history diversity represented. Sampling was restricted to blood, and TCR repertoires in tissue are likely to differ from TCR repertoires in blood.

This clonotype originated in a man between 18 and 35 years old in good health. Sequencing used memory CD4+ T cells sorted from blood. The label giving this sample's cell subset or site can be read as: CD45RA-negative fraction. Here the chain combines TRBV19 and TRBJ1-6; TRBD1 is a possible D gene, resting on 5 matching bases. Read as DNA, the sequence is TGTGCCAGTAGTCTCGGAACAGGTCTTAATTCACCCCTCCACTTT. It codes for CASSLGTGLNSPLHF.